These T cell receptor beta chains were read from a single sample in a study of cytomegalovirus exposure and HLA in healthy donors. Libraries were prepared by immunoSEQ multiplex PCR; TCRdb keeps only in-frame clonotypes and omits some of them. Altogether approximately 160,000 clones are present, about 88% being singletons, with the ten largest covering 2% to 2.5%. What was sequenced was PBMCs. The receptors here all came from a woman under 30 in good health and CMV-seronegative. Both conserved end residues are part of each CDR3. The D gene is left open where the match is weak. Not every row has a clone size; where given, it reads once, few, many or a size class.

CASSVGLSNTGELFF TGTGCCAGCAGCGTCGGACTATCGAACACCGGGGAGCTGTTTTTT - - TRBJ2-2 TRBV9
CSVEGRTGRSYNEQFF TGCAGCGTTGAAGGACGCACCGGGAGGTCCTACAATGAGCAGTTCTTC TRBD2 - TRBJ2-1 TRBV29-1
CASSLGTQVDYGYTF TGTGCCAGCAGCTTAGGAACTCAGGTAGACTATGGCTACACCTTC - - TRBJ1-2 TRBV7-9
CASSWSGGPPSYEQYF TGTGCCAGCAGTTGGAGCGGGGGGCCTCCCTCCTACGAGCAGTACTTC TRBD2 - TRBJ2-7 TRBV6-5
CASSMPLSGTSHYEQYF TGTGCCAGTAGTATGCCCCTCTCCGGGACTAGCCACTACGAGCAGTACTTC TRBD2 - TRBJ2-7 TRBV19
CASSLVLASGDNEQFF TGTGCCAGCAGCTTAGTGTTAGCATCCGGGGACAATGAGCAGTTCTTC - - TRBJ2-1 TRBV7-2
CASSPVLGEQFF TGTGCCAGCTCACCAGTTCTCGGTGAGCAGTTCTTC - - TRBJ2-1 TRBV18
CASSRTSGSTAGANVLTF TGCGCCAGCAGTAGGACTAGCGGGAGTACTGCCGGGGCCAACGTCCTGACTTTC TRBD2 - TRBJ2-6 TRBV5-1
CASSLDLYSGANTGELFF TGTGCCAGCAGCTTGGACCTCTACAGCGGGGCGAACACCGGGGAGCTGTTTTTT TRBD2 once TRBJ2-2 TRBV5-5
CASRARQNHPLHF TGTGCCAGCAGGGCAAGACAGAATCACCCCCTCCACTTT - - TRBJ1-6 TRBV6-1
CASRADRGLIYEQYF TGCGCCAGCAGGGCCGACAGGGGGCTGATCTACGAGCAGTACTTC TRBD1 once TRBJ2-7 TRBV5-1
CASSLNTPGYGYTF TGCGCCAGCAGCTTGAATACACCTGGCTATGGCTACACCTTC - once TRBJ1-2 TRBV5-1
CAWNWRGNEKLFF TGTGCCTGGAATTGGAGAGGGAATGAAAAACTGTTTTTT - - TRBJ1-4 TRBV30
CASSPIERDLTDTQYF TGTGCCAGCAGCCCGATCGAGCGGGATCTCACAGATACGCAGTATTTT TRBD2 - TRBJ2-3 TRBV5-6
CASSTEARGEQYF TGTGCCAGTAGTACAGAGGCCCGGGGCGAGCAGTACTTC - - TRBJ2-7 TRBV19
CAWSRQTYNEQFF TGTGCCTGGAGTCGACAAACATACAATGAGCAGTTCTTC - - TRBJ2-1 TRBV30
CASAQQGYGYTF TGCGCCAGCGCACAACAGGGCTATGGCTACACCTTC - - TRBJ1-2 TRBV5-1
CASSVLYDRVETQYF TGTGCCAGCAGCGTACTATATGACAGGGTGGAGACCCAGTACTTC TRBD1 - TRBJ2-5 TRBV7-6
CASSASGGRDGNEQFF TGTGCCAGCAGCGCCTCTGGCGGGAGAGATGGGAATGAGCAGTTCTTC TRBD2 - TRBJ2-1 TRBV9
CSASFRTEAFF TGCAGTGCTAGCTTCCGCACTGAAGCTTTCTTT - - TRBJ1-1 TRBV20-1
CASSPRLARTDTQYF TGTGCCAGCAGCCCTAGACTAGCCCGCACAGATACGCAGTATTTT TRBD2 - TRBJ2-3 TRBV6-4
CASSSSGTISNEQFF TGTGCCAGCAGCTCGAGCGGGACTATTTCCAATGAGCAGTTCTTC TRBD2 - TRBJ2-1 TRBV13
CASSFGAGEYNEQFF TGTGCCAGCAGTTTTGGGGCGGGAGAGTACAATGAGCAGTTCTTC TRBD2 - TRBJ2-1 TRBV27
CASGLPLQGLDEQFF TGTGCTAGTGGTTTGCCGCTCCAGGGGTTGGATGAGCAGTTCTTC - - TRBJ2-1 TRBV12-5
CAWEPFGINEKLFF TGTGCCTGGGAGCCGTTTGGTATTAATGAAAAACTGTTTTTT - - TRBJ1-4 TRBV30
CASSLRFPLTSDSGLGNQPQHF TGTGCCAGCAGCTTACGGTTCCCCCTGACGTCGGACAGTGGTTTGGGCAATCAGCCCCAGCATTTT - - TRBJ1-5 TRBV7-4
CASNYDRAGGYTF TGTGCCAGCAACTACGACAGGGCGGGCGGCTACACCTTC TRBD1 - TRBJ1-2 TRBV6-1
CASSQGRGGPPEQFF TGCGCCAGCAGCCAAGGGCGGGGGGGGCCTCCTGAGCAGTTCTTC TRBD2 - TRBJ2-1 TRBV4-1
CASRSGVRQPQHF TGTGCCAGCAGATCGGGGGTAAGGCAGCCCCAGCATTTT - - TRBJ1-5 TRBV6-1
CASSSLGGLSGNTIYF TGTGCCAGCAGTTCCCTCGGGGGTCTTTCTGGAAACACCATATATTTT - - TRBJ1-3 TRBV27
CASGQGHKQPQHF TGTGCTAGTGGGCAGGGGCATAAACAGCCCCAGCATTTT - - TRBJ1-5 TRBV12-5
CASGSGMNTEAFF TGTGCCAGCGGGTCAGGAATGAACACTGAAGCTTTCTTT - few TRBJ1-1 TRBV2
CASSLSSPDTQYF TGTGCCAGCAGTTTATCGAGTCCAGATACGCAGTATTTT - - TRBJ2-3 TRBV27
CASSPIGRRRGYTF TGTGCCAGCAGCCCTATTGGGAGGCGGCGTGGCTACACCTTC - - TRBJ1-2 TRBV9
CASGTLANTEAFF TGCGCCAGCGGGACACTTGCGAACACTGAAGCTTTCTTT - - TRBJ1-1 TRBV5-1
CASSLGNLGPNTEAFF TGTGCCAGCAGCTTAGGTAACCTGGGCCCGAACACTGAAGCTTTCTTT - - TRBJ1-1 TRBV5-6
CASSSRGGASRDEQFF TGTGCCAGCAGCTCTCGTGGGGGGGCCAGCCGCGATGAGCAGTTCTTC - - TRBJ2-1 TRBV11-3
CASSLTRSYEQYF TGTGCCAGCAGTTTGACTAGAAGCTACGAGCAGTACTTC - - TRBJ2-7 TRBV6-5
CASSPKYQETQYF TGTGCCAGCAGTCCTAAGTACCAAGAGACCCAGTACTTC - - TRBJ2-5 TRBV27
CASSLGELNTEAFF TGTGCCAGCAGCTTGGGGGAGTTGAACACTGAAGCTTTCTTT - - TRBJ1-1 TRBV5-5
CASSFPDSLYGYTF TGCGCCAGCAGCTTTCCCGACAGCCTCTATGGCTACACCTTC - - TRBJ1-2 TRBV5-1
CASSPGFLNQPQHF TGTGCCAGCAGCCCCGGGTTCCTCAATCAGCCCCAGCATTTT - - TRBJ1-5 TRBV7-2
CASRSGLAGADTQYF TGTGCCAGTAGATCGGGACTAGCGGGAGCAGATACGCAGTATTTT TRBD2 once TRBJ2-3 TRBV19
CAWSVQGDTEAFF TGTGCCTGGAGTGTACAGGGGGACACTGAAGCTTTCTTT TRBD1 - TRBJ1-1 TRBV30
CSVEGRSNTEAFF TGCAGCGTGGAGGGACGGAGTAACACTGAAGCTTTCTTT - once TRBJ1-1 TRBV29-1
CASSLGGEPQETQYF TGCGCCAGCAGCTTGGGGGGGGAACCCCAAGAGACCCAGTACTTC - - TRBJ2-5 TRBV5-1
CASSPGTSGYEQYF TGCGCCAGCAGCCCGGGGACTAGCGGGTACGAGCAGTACTTC TRBD2 - TRBJ2-7 TRBV4-1
CASRGGVLDGYTF TGTGCCAGCCGGGGAGGGGTATTAGATGGCTACACCTTC - once TRBJ1-2 TRBV6-6
CSVDRGRETQYF TGCAGCGTTGACAGGGGGAGAGAGACCCAGTACTTC TRBD1 - TRBJ2-5 TRBV29-1
CASSFAGTRSSNEQFF TGTGCCAGCAGCTTCGCCGGGACAAGGAGTTCCAATGAGCAGTTCTTC - - TRBJ2-1 TRBV11-3
CSVVSLAYNEQFF TGCAGCGTTGTATCCCTAGCGTACAATGAGCAGTTCTTC - - TRBJ2-1 TRBV29-1
CAISASSGGYNEQFF TGTGCCATCAGTGCGTCTAGCGGGGGCTACAATGAGCAGTTCTTC TRBD2 - TRBJ2-1 TRBV10-3
CASSLVEQDYEQYF TGTGCCAGCAGCTTGGTCGAACAGGACTACGAGCAGTACTTC - - TRBJ2-7 TRBV5-6
CASSSGPPRTDTQYF TGTGCCAGCAGCTCAGGGCCTCCCCGCACAGATACGCAGTATTTT - - TRBJ2-3 TRBV11-2
CASSLGQGATEAFF TGTGCCAGCAGCTTAGGACAGGGGGCCACTGAAGCTTTCTTT TRBD1 once TRBJ1-1 TRBV7-6